These 24 T cell receptor beta chains came from one sample sequenced in a study of identical twins. TCRdb independently ran MiXCR on the 5' RACE reads; one entry per CDR3 protein. The table lists hundreds of thousands of distinct CDR3 sequences, about 12% of them singletons. The same sample was also studied in work on yellow fever vaccine responses in identical twins.

Material: CD8+ T cells sorted from blood. These receptors were taken from a woman aged 18-29 years in good health.

V and J are TRBV20-1 and TRBJ2-2; D is unresolved. The CDR3 runs to 13 residues. CDR1 is DFQATT, CDR2 SNEGSKA, per germline (reference sequence). V lost 3 bases and J 1 base, leaving 6 bases between the germline ends. The CDR3 DNA follows: TGCAGTGCTAGTGCCCTGAACACCGGGGAGCTGTTTTTT. Residues: CSASALNTGELFF.

V is TRBV12-3 or TRBV12-4 and J is TRBJ1-3; maybe TRBD1 (5 bases). This CDR3 has 14 amino acids. Trimming took off 11 bases at V and 2 bases at J, with 16 bases between the two ends. The CDR3 here is CALAGTATGNTIYF. The CDR3 nucleotides read TGTGCCTTAGCAGGGACCGCCACTGGAAACACCATATATTTT.

This chain joins TRBV27 and TRBJ2-4, with 7 positions matching TRBD2. The length of the CDR3 is 18 residues. Losses at the gene ends were 3 bases for V and 3 bases for J; bases not matched to a gene: 14. From germline, CDR1 is MNHEY and CDR2 SMNVEV (reference sequence). Written as DNA, the CDR3 is TGTGCCAGCAGTTTTTTGCGGGAGTTGAGGGTTGGCAAAAACATTCAGTACTTC. Residues: CASSFLRELRVGKNIQYF.

This clonotype turned up a few times. Written as DNA, the CDR3 is TGCGCCAGCAGCCAGGACGTGGGGAATGAGCAGTTCTTC. Encoded protein: CASSQDVGNEQFF. The J gene is TRBJ2-1, the V gene TRBV4-1; D ambiguous. Per germline, CDR1 MGHRA and CDR2 YSYEKL. The CDR3 is 13 amino acids. The V end lost 3 bases, the J end lost 7 bases, and 10 bases lay between the germline ends.

Of note for this clonotype: One junction end does not reproduce the germline sequence, and a read error may be involved. The genes are TRBV7-9 and TRBJ2-1, with D hard to call. The CDR3 length is 10 residues. Germline V CDR1 and CDR2: SEHNR, FQNEAQ (reference sequence). The CDR3 sequence is CASSLYPGRF. In DNA form, the CDR3 reads TGTGCCAGCAGCTTATACCCAGGACGCTTC.

The rearrangement uses TRBV12-3 or TRBV12-4 and TRBJ2-7, with D unresolved. This CDR3 contains 9 residues. V lost 6 bases and J 12 bases, leaving 9 bases between the germline ends. CDR3 nucleotide sequence: TGTGCCAGCAGAACCGACGGGTACTTC. It is translated as CASRTDGYF.

This clonotype was recorded a few times. The V and J genes are TRBV7-9 and TRBJ2-5; TRBD1 might be the D (6 bases). CDR3 length: 17 amino acids. The germline V gene encodes CDR1 SEHNR and CDR2 FQNEAQ (reference sequence). Trimming cost V 5 bases and J 7 bases, with 26 bases left between them. The CDR3 sequence: CASSPALRQASHWTQYF. CDR3 sequence (DNA): TGTGCCAGCAGCCCCGCCCTTCGACAGGCGTCTCATTGGACCCAGTACTTC.

This clonotype was observed a few times. This chain uses TRBV7-9 with TRBJ1-1; D not resolved. Per germline, CDR1 SEHNR and CDR2 FQNEAQ (reference sequence). V was pared by 2 bases and J by 0 bases, with 7 bases between. This CDR3 has 14 residues. CDR3 protein: CASSLSAMNTEAFF. CDR3 nucleotides: TGTGCCAGCAGCTTAAGTGCCATGAACACTGAAGCTTTCTTT.

J is TRBJ2-3 and V is TRBV9; D uncertain. This CDR3 has 14 amino acids. Germline CDR1 and CDR2: SGDLS and YYNGEE. V was cut by 0 bases and J by 5 bases, with 10 bases left in between. CDR3 in DNA: TGTGCCAGCAGCGTAGATGGACCCAGAGATACGCAGTATTTT. Residues: CASSVDGPRDTQYF.

At least ten counts were recorded for this clonotype. V and J are TRBV24-1 and TRBJ2-5, with D possibly TRBD2 on 6 matching bases. V was pared by 4 bases and J by 7 bases, with 21 bases between. Germline CDR1 and CDR2: KGHDR and SFDVKD. This CDR3 region has 16 residues. CDR3 DNA: TGTGCCACCAGTGAGGGGGGATTGGACCACGGGGGGACCCAGTACTTC. It translates to CATSEGGLDHGGTQYF.

In its sample, this clonotype was seen a few times. The chain has TRBV12-3 or TRBV12-4 and TRBJ1-2; D gene ambiguous. The CDR3 is made up of 12 amino acids. The ends were cut back, 3 bases at V and 8 bases at J, with 10 bases in the middle. CDR3 sequence reads: CASSFGDTGYTF. The DNA of the CDR3 is TGTGCCAGCAGTTTCGGGGATACCGGCTACACCTTC.

This clonotype was counted between two and nine times. V gene TRBV10-3 combines with J gene TRBJ2-1; 8 bases are a match to TRBD2. V lost 1 base, J lost 8 bases, and 4 bases stayed unmatched. This CDR3 region has 14 residues. Germline V CDR1 and CDR2: ENHRY, SYGVKD. CDR3 region: CAISELAGTDEQFF. The DNA for the CDR3 is TGTGCCATCAGTGAGTTAGCGGGAACGGATGAGCAGTTCTTC.

A few counts support this clonotype. The gene calls are TRBV7-9 and TRBJ2-3, with 12 nucleotides matching TRBD2. Losses at the gene ends were 5 bases for V and 3 bases for J; bases not matched to a gene: 3. The germline V gene encodes CDR1 SEHNR and CDR2 FQNEAQ (reference sequence). CDR3 length: 15 amino acids. In DNA form, the CDR3 reads TGTGCCAGCAGCATCACTAGCGGGAGGACAGATACGCAGTATTTT. Amino acids: CASSITSGRTDTQYF.

The rearrangement uses TRBV9 and TRBJ2-7, with D unclear. The CDR3 extends over 15 amino acids. The V gene lost 4 bases and the J gene lost 0 bases, with 14 bases spanning the gap. Germline loops: CDR1 SGDLS, CDR2 YYNGEE. In nucleotides, the CDR3 is TGTGCCAGCAGCCCCCACTGGACCCGCTCCTACGAGCAGTACTTC. Translated: CASSPHWTRSYEQYF.

This clonotype was seen at least ten times. The V gene is TRBV4-1, the J gene TRBJ1-1, with D possibly matching TRBD1 (5 bases). This CDR3 has 13 amino acids. Deletions cut 4 bases from V and 4 bases from J, with 10 bases between. CDR1 is MGHRA, CDR2 YSYEKL, per germline. CDR3 in DNA: TGCGCCAGCAGCCCCAGGGAATCCACTGAAGCTTTCTTT. Its translation is CASSPRESTEAFF.

DNA of the CDR3: TGCGCCAGCAGCCAACGACTAGCGGGGAACACCGGGGAGCTGTTTTTT. This gives the protein CASSQRLAGNTGELFF. V usage is TRBV4-1 and J usage is TRBJ2-2, with TRBD2 identical over 10 bases. The V segment lost 2 bases and the J segment 1 base; nucleotides outside the gene matches: 1. The CDR3 length is 16 residues. Germline CDR1 reads MGHRA; CDR2 reads YSYEKL.

This clonotype was found many times. The V and J genes are TRBV3-1 and TRBJ2-1, with 12 bases matching TRBD2. CDR1 is LGHDT and CDR2 is YNNKEL in the germline V gene (reference sequence). The CDR3 runs 17 residues. The V and J ends lost 5 bases and 6 bases, in that order; junction bases with no gene match: 11. The CDR3 loop reads CASSTRTSGDRPNEQFF. CDR3 coding DNA: TGTGCCAGCAGCACCCGGACTAGCGGGGACAGACCCAATGAGCAGTTCTTC.

This clonotype showed up just a few times. As DNA, the CDR3 is TGCGCCAGCAGCTTGGTCGGACAGCCGAACACTGAAGCTTTCTTT. Translation: CASSLVGQPNTEAFF. The chain uses TRBV5-1 and TRBJ1-1; D is possibly TRBD1 (6 bases). Trimming stripped 0 bases from V and 1 base from J, with 10 bases between. The CDR3 contains 15 residues. CDR1 SGHRS and CDR2 YFSETQ come from the germline V gene.

The table lists this clonotype with a few counts. The genes are TRBV7-9 and TRBJ2-7, with TRBD2 as a possible D gene (6 bases). With 8 bases removed from V and 0 bases from J, the gap between germline ends came to 11 bases. CDR3 length: 13 amino acids. Germline V gene data show CDR1 as SEHNR and CDR2 as FQNEAQ (reference sequence). CDR3 loop: CASCSGDSYEQYF. CDR3 sequence (DNA): TGTGCCAGCTGTTCGGGGGACTCCTACGAGCAGTACTTC.

This chain joins TRBV4-1 and TRBJ2-7, with TRBD2 matching over 8 bases. Trimming at V came to 4 bases and at J to 7 bases, leaving 12 bases not matched to a gene. This CDR3 is 15 amino acids long. Germline CDR1 and CDR2: MGHRA and YSYEKL. The CDR3 region has the DNA TGCGCCAGCAGCCTGGGTGGAAGCGGGGGCTTTGAGCAGTACGTC. Translation gives CASSLGGSGGFEQYV.

The chain joins TRBV5-6 to TRBJ1-2; a weak D match, TRBD1 (6 bases). The CDR3 is 14 residues long. Germline CDR1 and CDR2: SGHDT and YYEEEE. V lost 3 bases, J lost 0 bases, and 9 bases lay in between. CDR3 nucleotides: TGTGCCAGCAGCTCACAGGGAGCTAACTATGGCTACACCTTC. Its protein is CASSSQGANYGYTF.

In this sample, this clonotype turned up many times. The chain is built from TRBV15 and TRBJ2-3; D is possibly TRBD1 (5 bases). The CDR3 runs to 15 residues. CDR1 and CDR2 from the germline V gene are LNHNV and YYDKDF (reference sequence). The V end was cut by 0 bases, the J end by 2 bases, with 9 bases between. CDR3 loop: CATSRDRQTTDTQYF. In nucleotides, the CDR3 is TGTGCCACCAGCAGAGATAGACAGACCACAGATACGCAGTATTTT.

The table lists this clonotype with a few counts. The rearrangement joins TRBV29-1 to TRBJ2-3; D uncertain. The CDR3 sequence is 12 residues long. Trimming shortened V by 2 bases and J by 0 bases, and 3 bases separated the two germline ends. CDR1 is SQVTM and CDR2 is ANQGSEA in the germline V gene. The CDR3 sequence is CSVEKSTDTQYF. The CDR3 DNA reads TGCAGCGTTGAAAAGAGCACAGATACGCAGTATTTT.

The rearrangement links TRBV28 to TRBJ2-5, with D tentatively TRBD1 (6 bases). Between the trimmed V and J ends, which lost 3 bases and 5 bases, there was a span of 16 bases. CDR1 MDHEN and CDR2 SYDVKM come from the germline V gene. The CDR3 runs 15 residues. The CDR3 region is CASSLHRESLETQYF. CDR3 DNA sequence: TGTGCCAGCAGTTTGCACAGGGAGTCGTTGGAGACCCAGTACTTC.